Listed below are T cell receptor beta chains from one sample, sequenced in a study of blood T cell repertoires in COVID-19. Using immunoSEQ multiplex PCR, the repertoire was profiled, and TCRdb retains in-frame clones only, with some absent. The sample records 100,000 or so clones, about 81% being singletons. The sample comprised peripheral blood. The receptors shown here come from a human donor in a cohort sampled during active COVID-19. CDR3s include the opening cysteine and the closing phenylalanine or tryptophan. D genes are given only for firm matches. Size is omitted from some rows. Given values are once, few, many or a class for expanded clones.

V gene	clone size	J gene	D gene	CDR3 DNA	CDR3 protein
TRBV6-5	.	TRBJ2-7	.	TGTGCCAGCAGCAGACAGGCCCGGAACGAGCAGTACTTC	CASSRQARNEQYF
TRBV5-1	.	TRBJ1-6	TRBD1	TGCGCCAGCAGCTTATACCCGGGACAGGGGAAAGCCTCCGGTTCACCCCTCCACTTT	CASSLYPGQGKASGSPLHF
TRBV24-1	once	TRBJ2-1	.	TGTGCCACCAGTGATTTGGAGGGGGACTCCTACAATGAGCAGTTCTTC	CATSDLEGDSYNEQFF
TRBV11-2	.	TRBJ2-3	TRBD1	TGTGCCAGCAGCTTCAAAGGGGGCGGCTCAGATACGCAGTATTTT	CASSFKGGGSDTQYF
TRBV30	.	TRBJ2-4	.	TGTGCCTGGACACCTTTACAGGGTAGAAACATTCAGTACTTC	CAWTPLQGRNIQYF
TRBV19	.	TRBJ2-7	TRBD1	TGTGCCAGTAGTGATATTACGGGCAGGGGGCGGAAATCCTACGAGCAGTACTTC	CASSDITGRGRKSYEQYF
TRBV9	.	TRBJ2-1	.	TGTGCCAGCAGCGCAAAAGAGGGCTCTCTGGATGAGCAGTTCTTC	CASSAKEGSLDEQFF
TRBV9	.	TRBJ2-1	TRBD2	TGTGCCAGCAGCGTCAGGACTAGCGGACACAATGAGCAGTTCTTC	CASSVRTSGHNEQFF
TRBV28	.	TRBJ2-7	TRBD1	TGTGCCAGCACCGAAAGACGGGGACAGGGGGCCTACGAGCAGTACTTC	CASTERRGQGAYEQYF
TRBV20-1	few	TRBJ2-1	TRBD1	TGCAGTCCCAGACAGGGGAGTGAGCAGTTCTTC	CSPRQGSEQFF
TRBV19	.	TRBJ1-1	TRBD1	TGTGCCAGTAGCAGGGACAGGGGGAACACTGAAGCTTTCTTT	CASSRDRGNTEAFF
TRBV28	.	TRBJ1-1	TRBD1	TGTGCCAGCATCCGGACAGGGCCCACTGAAGCTTTCTTT	CASIRTGPTEAFF
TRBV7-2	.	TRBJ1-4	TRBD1	TGTGCCAGCAGCTCTCAGGCGGGACAGGCAATTTTT	CASSSQAGQAIF
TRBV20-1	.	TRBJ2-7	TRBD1	TGCAGTGCTAGTGGACAGGGGGTACAATACGAGCAGTACTTC	CSASGQGVQYEQYF
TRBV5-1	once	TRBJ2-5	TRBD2	TGCGCCAGCAGCACCCGGACTAGCGGGGTAGAGACCCAGTACTTC	CASSTRTSGVETQYF
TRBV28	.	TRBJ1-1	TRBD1	TGTGCCAGCAGTCCGGGACAGGGTTGGAACACTGAAGCTTTCTTT	CASSPGQGWNTEAFF
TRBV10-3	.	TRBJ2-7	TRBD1	TGTGCCATCAGATACCGGGACAGATACGAGCAGTACTTC	CAIRYRDRYEQYF
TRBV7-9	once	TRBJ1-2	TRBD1	TGTGCCAGCAGCCGGGACAGTGGCTATGGCTACACCTTC	CASSRDSGYGYTF
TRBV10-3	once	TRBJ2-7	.	TGTGCCATCAGTGAGCAGGGTATCAGTCCCCACGAGCAGTACTTC	CAISEQGISPHEQYF
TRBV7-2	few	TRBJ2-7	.	TGTGCCAGCAGCTTCAACCAGGGGTACGAGCAGTACTTC	CASSFNQGYEQYF
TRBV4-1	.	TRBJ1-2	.	TGCGCCAGCAGCCCCCAGGAGGGGATTAGTGGCTACACCTTC	CASSPQEGISGYTF
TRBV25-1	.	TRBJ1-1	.	TGTGCCAGCAGTGAATACAGTCTGAACACTGAAGCTTTCTTT	CASSEYSLNTEAFF
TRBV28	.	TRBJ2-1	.	TGTGCCAGCAGCTTGGGGGGGGCCCCCTACAATGAGCAGTTCTTC	CASSLGGAPYNEQFF
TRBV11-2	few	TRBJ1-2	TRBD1	TGTGCCAGCAGCAAACCGGGACAGGGTCTGAAAGGCTACACCTTC	CASSKPGQGLKGYTF
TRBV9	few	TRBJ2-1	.	TGTGCCAGCAGCTCCCAGGGATTCAAGCAGTTCTTC	CASSSQGFKQFF
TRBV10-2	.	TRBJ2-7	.	TGCGCCAGCAACCCGTTGGGGGACATACCCTACGAGCAGTACTTC	CASNPLGDIPYEQYF
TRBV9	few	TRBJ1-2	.	TGTGCCAGCAGCCTTTCGTCCGGGGACTATGGCTACACCTTC	CASSLSSGDYGYTF
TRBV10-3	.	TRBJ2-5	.	TGTGCCATCAGGGCTAGACTGGAGGGCGAGACCCAGTACTTC	CAIRARLEGETQYF
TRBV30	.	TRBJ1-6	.	TGTGCCTGGAGTTCAAAGGACAGACGTTCACCCCTCCACTTT	CAWSSKDRRSPLHF
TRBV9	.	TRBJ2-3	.	TGTGCCAGCAGCGGCGGGACCGTACCAACGCAGTATTTT	CASSGGTVPTQYF
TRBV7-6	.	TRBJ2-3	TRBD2	TGTGCCAGCAGCTCCGGACTAGCGGTAACAGATACGCAGTATTTT	CASSSGLAVTDTQYF
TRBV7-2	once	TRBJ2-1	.	TGTGCCAGCAGCTTCATGGTGTCAGTAGCTGAGCAGTTCTTC	CASSFMVSVAEQFF
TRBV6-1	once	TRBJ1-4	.	TGTGCCAGCAGTGAATGGGGAGGGAATGAAAAACTGTTTTTT	CASSEWGGNEKLFF
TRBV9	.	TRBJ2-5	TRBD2	TGTGCCAGCAGCACTAGAGGGAGGGAAGAGACCCAGTACTTC	CASSTRGREETQYF
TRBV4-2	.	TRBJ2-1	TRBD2	TGTGCCAGCAGCCAAGGGACAGCGGGGGGGGTGGATGAGCAGTTCTTC	CASSQGTAGGVDEQFF
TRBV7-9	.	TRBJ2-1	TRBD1	TGTGCCAGCAGCTCCTTGGGACAGGGCATTGAGAATGAGCAGTTCTTC	CASSSLGQGIENEQFF
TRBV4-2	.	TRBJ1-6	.	TGTGCCAGCAGCCAAGGCCCAGGAAATTCACCCCTCCACTTT	CASSQGPGNSPLHF
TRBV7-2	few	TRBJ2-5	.	TGTGCCAGCAGCTTTTCGCGGCAAGAGACCCAGTACTTC	CASSFSRQETQYF
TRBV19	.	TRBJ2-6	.	TGTGCCAGTAGTGCGGGGACAGTACCTGCTGGGGCCAACGTCCTGACTTTC	CASSAGTVPAGANVLTF
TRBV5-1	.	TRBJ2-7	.	TGCGCCAGCAGCTTGGCGGGGTTCTACGAGCAGTACTTC	CASSLAGFYEQYF
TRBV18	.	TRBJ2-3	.	TGTGCCAGCTCACCGGACAGGGAGGGTCCCACAGATACGCAGTATTTT	CASSPDREGPTDTQYF
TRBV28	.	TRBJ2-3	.	TGTGCCAGCAGGCTCCAGGGTGACGATACGCAGTATTTT	CASRLQGDDTQYF
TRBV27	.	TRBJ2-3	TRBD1	TGTGCCAGCAGTTCGCCGGGACAGGGAGTCGATACGCAGTATTTT	CASSSPGQGVDTQYF
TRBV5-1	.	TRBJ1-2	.	TGCGCCAGCAGCTTGGCGGGGGGAGCCTATGGCTACACCTTC	CASSLAGGAYGYTF
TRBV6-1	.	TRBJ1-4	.	TGTGCCAGCAGTGAAACCCCACAGGGAGGGTATGAAAAACTGTTTTTT	CASSETPQGGYEKLFF
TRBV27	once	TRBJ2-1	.	TGTGCCAGCAGACCGGCGGAAAGCTCCTACAATGAGCAGTTCTTC	CASRPAESSYNEQFF
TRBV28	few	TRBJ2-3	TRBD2	TGTGCCAGCAGTCCCCCTGGACGCGGGGGAGATACGCAGTATTTT	CASSPPGRGGDTQYF
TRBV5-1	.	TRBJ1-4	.	TGCGCCAGCAGCTTGGATGGGGGCGTGGGTGAAAAACTGTTTTTT	CASSLDGGVGEKLFF
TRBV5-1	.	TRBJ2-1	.	TGCGCCAGCAGCTTGGCAACTAACTACAATGAGCAGTTCTTC	CASSLATNYNEQFF
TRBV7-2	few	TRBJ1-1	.	TGTGCCAGCAGCGGGGCCTTTAACACTGAAGCTTTCTTT	CASSGAFNTEAFF